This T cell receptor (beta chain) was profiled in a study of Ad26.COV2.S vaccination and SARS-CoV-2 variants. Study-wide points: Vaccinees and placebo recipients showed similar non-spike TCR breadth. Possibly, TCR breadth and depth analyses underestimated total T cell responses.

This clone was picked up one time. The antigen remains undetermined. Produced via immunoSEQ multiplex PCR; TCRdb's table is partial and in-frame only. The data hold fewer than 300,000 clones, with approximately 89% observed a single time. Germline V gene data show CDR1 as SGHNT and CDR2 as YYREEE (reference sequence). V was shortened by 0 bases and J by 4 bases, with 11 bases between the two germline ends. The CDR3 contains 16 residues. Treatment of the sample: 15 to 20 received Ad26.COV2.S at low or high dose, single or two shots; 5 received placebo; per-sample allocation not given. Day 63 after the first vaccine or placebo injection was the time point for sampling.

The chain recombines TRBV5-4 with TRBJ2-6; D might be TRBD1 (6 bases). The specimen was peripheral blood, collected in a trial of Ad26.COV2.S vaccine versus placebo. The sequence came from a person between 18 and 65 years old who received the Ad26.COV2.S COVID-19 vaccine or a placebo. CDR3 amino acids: CASSLGAGAGANVLTF. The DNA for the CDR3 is TGTGCCAGCAGCTTGGGGGCAGGGGCCGGGGCCAACGTCCTGACTTTC.